The next 18 T cell receptor beta chains were all read from a single sample in a study of cytomegalovirus exposure and HLA in healthy donors. PCR primers comprised 60 Vbeta and 13 Jbeta primers. Sequenced by immunoSEQ multiplex PCR; TCRdb stores in-frame clones only, minus some. The sample gives over 150,000 clones, 70% to 80% of which show up once; roughly 7.1% is in the top ten. The sequencing input was PBMCs. These receptors came from a man aged 30-40 years in good health and CMV-seropositive.

The rearrangement joins TRBV5-1 to TRBJ2-7; 10 bases are a match to TRBD2. V shed 3 bases, J shed 5 bases, and the junction held 5 bases outside the gene matches. Germline-derived CDR1 and CDR2 are SGHRS and YFSETQ. The CDR3 has 14 residues. The CDR3 protein is CASSSRGTSDEQYF. Here the CDR3 DNA reads TGCGCCAGCAGCTCGAGGGGGACTAGCGACGAGCAGTACTTC.

This clone was picked up one time. The V and J genes are TRBV5-1 and TRBJ2-2, with a possible D match to TRBD2 (5 bases). Looked up from germline, CDR1 is SGHRS and CDR2 is YFSETQ. Trimming removed 4 bases at V and 5 bases at J, with 18 bases between. The CDR3 runs to 16 residues. The CDR3 coding sequence is TGCGCCAGCAGCCCGGCCAGGACTTCTGGAACCGGGGAGCTGTTTTTT. Its protein product is CASSPARTSGTGELFF.

There are a few counts of this clone. This chain joins TRBV27 and TRBJ2-7; 11 bases fit TRBD2. In germline, CDR1 is MNHEY, CDR2 SMNVEV (reference sequence). The CDR3 spans 12 residues. The V and J ends lost 7 bases and 8 bases, in that order; junction bases with no gene match: 4. For the CDR3, the DNA is TGTGCCAGCACTAGCGGGAGGTCCAAGCAGTACTTC. It translates to CASTSGRSKQYF.

The chain uses TRBV28 and TRBJ1-2; 7 bases are shared with TRBD1. In germline, CDR1 is MDHEN, CDR2 SYDVKM. V shed 8 bases and J 3 bases; nucleotides not matched to a gene: 6. The CDR3 loop spans 13 amino acids. This chain's CDR3 is CASLLDRDYGYTF. CDR3 DNA: TGTGCCAGCCTTCTCGACAGGGACTATGGCTACACCTTC.

The chain has TRBV4-3 and TRBJ1-2, with D perhaps matching TRBD1 (5 bases). Trimming took 3 bases from V and 1 from J, leaving 18 bases between them. The CDR3 is 17 amino acids. Germline V lookup: CDR1 LGHNA, CDR2 YSLEER. DNA of the CDR3: TGCGCCAGCAGCCAGGAGAGATGGGGCTTTAGTAACTATGGCTACACCTTC. Translated: CASSQERWGFSNYGYTF.

The chain uses TRBV6-1 and TRBJ1-4, with 10 bases matching TRBD1. Trimming cost V 5 bases and J 5 bases; bases outside gene matches: 2. CDR1 and CDR2 from the germline V gene are MNHNS and SASEGT. The CDR3 totals 14 residues. The CDR3 DNA is TGTGCCAGCAGTCCGGGACAGGGGAATGAAAAACTGTTTTTT. Amino acids: CASSPGQGNEKLFF.

The chain carries TRBV6-6 and TRBJ1-1; possibly TRBD1 for D (5 bases). Trimming removed 6 bases at V and 1 base at J, with 9 bases between. Germline V CDR1 and CDR2: MNHNY, SVGAGI (reference sequence). The CDR3 runs 13 residues. CDR3 DNA sequence: TGTGCCAGCAGCCTAGACAGGAACACTGAAGCTTTCTTT. Translation gives CASSLDRNTEAFF.

The V and J genes are TRBV23-1 and TRBJ1-3; D gene uncertain. TRBV23-1 is an ORF for which the function is uncertain. The CDR3 sequence is 15 residues long. Trimming stripped 4 bases from V and 0 bases from J, with 10 bases between. The CDR3, as DNA: TGCGCCAGCAGTCGAGGCACCAACTCTGGAAACACCATATATTTT. Residues: CASSRGTNSGNTIYF.

The rearrangement uses TRBV11-3 and TRBJ2-2, with 11 bases identical to TRBD2. Germline trimming cut 6 bases from V and 4 bases from J; bases unmatched to any gene: 4. Germline V CDR1 and CDR2: SGHNT, YENEEA. The CDR3 is 15 residues long. As DNA, the CDR3 is TGTGCCAGCAGACCCGGACTAGCGGGCACCGGGGAGCTGTTTTTT. This translates into CASRPGLAGTGELFF.

The V call is TRBV25-1, the J call TRBJ1-3, with TRBD1 matching 8 bases. This CDR3 has 15 amino acids. CDR1 MGHDK and CDR2 SYGVNS come from the germline V gene. The V gene end was trimmed by 7 bases and the J gene end by 2 bases; junction bases not matched to a gene: 7. CDR3 in amino acids: CASINGQGTGNTIYF. The DNA for the CDR3 is TGTGCCAGCATTAACGGACAGGGAACTGGAAACACCATATATTTT.

The chain carries TRBV30 and TRBJ1-3; D call uncertain. The CDR3 sequence is 16 residues long. Germline-derived CDR1 and CDR2 are GTSNPN and SVGIG (reference sequence). The V end was cut by 3 bases, the J end by 0 bases, with 15 bases between. The CDR3 loop reads CAWSSLGLPSGNTIYF. The CDR3 region has the DNA TGTGCCTGGAGCAGTTTAGGACTACCCTCTGGAAACACCATATATTTT.

This rearrangement joins TRBV4-1 to TRBJ2-7; 10 nucleotides agree with TRBD1. This CDR3 has 15 amino acids. Losses at the gene ends were 0 bases for V and 4 bases for J; bases not matched to a gene: 3. Germline-derived CDR1 and CDR2 are MGHRA and YSYEKL. The chain's CDR3 is CASSQETGGAYEQYF. CDR3 coding DNA: TGCGCCAGCAGCCAAGAGACAGGGGGCGCGTACGAGCAGTACTTC.

This clone has a single count. The chain is built from TRBV27 and TRBJ1-2, with TRBD1 as a possible D gene (5 bases). Trimming stripped 5 bases from V and 4 bases from J, with 14 bases between. Looked up from germline, CDR1 is MNHEY and CDR2 is SMNVEV (reference sequence). This CDR3 is built from 14 residues. Written as DNA, the CDR3 is TGTGCCAGCAGTCTCCGCGGGGGAGGCTATGGCTACACCTTC. Translating it yields CASSLRGGGYGYTF.

The genes are TRBV9 and TRBJ2-3; 13 nucleotides line up with TRBD2. CDR1 and CDR2 (germline): SGDLS, YYNGEE. Trimming removed 2 bases from V and 13 bases from J; junction bases left unmatched: 13. The CDR3 spans 16 residues. The CDR3 nucleotides read TGTGCCAGCAGCGTCGATGCAGGACTAGCGGGAGCCATGGAGTATTTT. Its protein product is CASSVDAGLAGAMEYF.

The rearrangement links TRBV7-9 to TRBJ2-7; possible D gene TRBD2, 6 bases. The V gene lost 8 bases and the J gene lost 6 bases, with 14 bases spanning the gap. The germline gives CDR1 SEHNR, CDR2 FQNEAQ (reference sequence). This CDR3 contains 12 residues. In nucleotides, the CDR3 is TGTGCCAGCCTACTTCAGGGAGGCGAGCAGTACTTC. Amino acids: CASLLQGGEQYF.

The V and J genes are TRBV18 and TRBJ2-1; D gene unclear. V lost 2 bases and J lost 6, with 14 bases in between. The CDR3 extends over 15 amino acids. The germline V gene has CDR1 KGHSH and CDR2 LQKENI. In DNA, the CDR3 is TGTGCCAGCTCACCAGAATTTCGCCTAGGCAATGAGCAGTTCTTC. Translated: CASSPEFRLGNEQFF.

This clone came up a few times. The chain carries TRBV5-6 and TRBJ1-5, with D possibly TRBD1 on 5 matching bases. Trimming removed 1 base at V and 0 bases at J, with 11 bases between. The CDR3 spans 16 residues. CDR1 is SGHDT and CDR2 is YYEEEE in the germline V gene. CDR3: CASSLRGGDSNQPQHF. Written as DNA, the CDR3 is TGTGCCAGCAGCTTGCGGGGAGGGGATAGCAATCAGCCCCAGCATTTT.

This sequence joins TRBV5-1 and TRBJ1-6; TRBD1 matches 10 bases. Germline loops: CDR1 SGHRS, CDR2 YFSETQ. The CDR3 spans 15 residues. V gave up 6 bases and J gave up 10 bases; unmatched junction bases: 10. CDR3 residues: CASKRVGTGESPLHF. CDR3 nucleotide sequence: TGCGCCAGCAAGCGCGTCGGGACAGGGGAATCACCCCTCCACTTT. Full variable domain (missing parts from reference TRBV5-1 and TRBJ1-6): KAGVTQTPRYLIKTRGQQVTLSCSPISGHRSVSWYQQTPGQGLQFLFEYFSETQRNKGNFPGRFSGRQFSNSRSEMNVSTLELGDSALYLCASKRVGTGESPLHFGNGTRLTVT.